The sequence of this T cell receptor beta chain was determined in a study of blood T cell repertoires in COVID-19. Remarks on this clone: At one end, the junction sequence differs from germline, possibly due to a read error.

The CDR3 runs 10 residues. Germline V gene data show CDR1 as DFQATT and CDR2 as SNEGSKA (reference sequence). This table comes from immunoSEQ multiplex PCR, and its TCRdb copy is limited to in-frame clones, with some not included. The data contain 280,000 or so clones, roughly 85% of them seen just once; the ten biggest clones take up 2.5%. The TCR was taken from a woman aged 45-65 years who had recovered from COVID-19. The chain employs TRBV20-1 and TRBJ2-1; 7 bases match TRBD1. The sequenced sample was PBMCs or T cells enriched from blood (not recorded which). The DNA of the CDR3 is TGCAGTGCCGGAGAGACAGGGCGGGTCTTC. It specifies CSAGETGRVF.